This entry concerns a single T cell receptor (beta chain). This sample was taken from a study of blood T cell repertoires in COVID-19. Germline V gives CDR1 SGHNT, CDR2 YYREEE (reference sequence). V was pared by 3 bases and J by 6 bases, with 24 bases between. CDR3 size: 17 residues. Produced via immunoSEQ multiplex PCR; TCRdb's table is partial and in-frame only. The sample holds about 36,000 clones, around nine tenths seen once. The chain couples TRBV5-4 to TRBJ1-2; D is perhaps TRBD1 (6 bases). Sequencing input: peripheral blood. This sequence originates from a human donor in a cohort sampled during active COVID-19. The DNA for the CDR3 is TGTGCCAGCAGCTCCGGGTGGAACAGGGCCCTGAAGGATGGCTACACCTTC. Amino acids: CASSSGWNRALKDGYTF.